This T cell receptor (beta chain) was retrieved from a study of a mutant IDH1 vaccine in newly diagnosed glioma. CDR3 size: 15 residues. Between the trimmed V and J ends, which lost 4 bases and 3 bases, there was a span of 13 bases. Germline CDR1 reads LNHDA; CDR2 reads SQIVND (reference sequence). Indicated time point: week 47, end of study. Alongside topical imiquimod, each dose of vaccine comprised 300 ug of mutant IDH1 20-mer peptide. Of note for this clone: Its matching antigen is unknown.

Repertoires were generated with immunoSEQ multiplex PCR, while TCRdb's copy carries only in-frame clones and drops some. The table shows over 50,000 clones, with approximately 76% occurring only once. This rearrangement joins TRBV19 to TRBJ1-3; D is perhaps TRBD1 (6 bases). The source of this sequence is a woman between 40 and 55 years old with glioma. Some clones in this sample may be carry-over from other donors' samples. Sequences were derived from PBMCs, sampled from a glioma patient whose treatment included an IDH1 peptide vaccine. As DNA, the CDR3 is TGTGCCAGTAGTACCAGGGGCGGACATGGAAACACCATATATTTT. It specifies CASSTRGGHGNTIYF. The full variable domain, with the rest looked up from reference TRBV19 and TRBJ1-3, is DGGITQSPKYLFRKEGQNVTLSCEQNLNHDAMYWYRQDPGQGLRLIYYSQIVNDFQKGDIAEGYSVSREKKESFPLTVTSAQKNPTAFYLCASSTRGGHGNTIYFGEGSWLTVV.